Listed here are 29 T cell receptor beta chains from one sample, sequenced in a study of spatial heterogeneity in lung cancer. The study, taken as a whole, reports: Counts of expanded alpha and beta TCRs within tumors tracked the tumor nonsynonymous mutation count.

TCRdb analysed the 5' RACE reads with MiXCR anew, one entry per CDR3 protein. The sample gives about 18,000 distinct CDR3 sequences, more than 9% of which show up once; less than 25% is in the top ten. As for time point: sample taken at primary tumor resection. For these TCRs, the target antigens are not known. The material sequenced was lung tumor tissue, taken at surgery. The receptors shown here come from a female donor with early-stage non-small cell lung cancer.

Comments on this clonotype: This beta chain appears as a stray read in a library generated for alpha chains; its size is not informative. This chain joins TRBV3-1 and TRBJ2-5, with 9 positions matching TRBD2. Germline V lookup: CDR1 LGHDT, CDR2 YNNKEL (reference sequence). V trimming: 3 bases; J trimming: 4 bases; junction bases outside the gene matches: 6. There are 15 residues in the CDR3. The CDR3 sequence is CASSQDGLARETQYF. The CDR3 DNA follows: TGTGCCAGCAGCCAGGACGGACTAGCGCGAGAGACCCAGTACTTC.

In regard to this clonotype: This beta chain represents an off-target read in a library built for alpha chains; its size is of limited meaning. The V call is TRBV7-9, the J call TRBJ2-2; D might be TRBD2 (6 bases). This CDR3 contains 15 residues. V was trimmed by 7 bases and J by 6 bases, leaving 18 bases between them. CDR1 is SEHNR and CDR2 is FQNEAQ in the germline V gene (reference sequence). The CDR3 DNA follows: TGTGCCAGCAATACGGGAGTAGTCTACTCCGGGGAGCTGTTTTTT. The encoded protein is CASNTGVVYSGELFF.

Comment on this clonotype: Because the library targeted alpha chains, this beta chain is an off-target read whose size means little. The chain recombines TRBV7-9 with TRBJ2-7; D gene uncertain. Germline CDR1 is SEHNR and CDR2 is FQNEAQ (reference sequence). V lost 1 base to trimming and J lost 0 bases, with 19 bases between them. This CDR3 comprises 18 residues. Here the CDR3 DNA reads TGTGCCAGCAGCTTAGGAAGGGTTCACGTGACGGCCTCCTACGAGCAGTACTTC. Amino acid sequence: CASSLGRVHVTASYEQYF.

As to this clonotype: A library made for alpha chains picked up this beta chain off target, so its size means little. The V and J genes are TRBV6-1 and TRBJ2-3, with unresolved D. Looked up from germline, CDR1 is MNHNS and CDR2 is SASEGT. This CDR3 region has 17 residues. Trimming cost V 0 bases and J 2 bases, with 15 bases left between them. The CDR3 nucleotides are TGTGCCAGCAGTGAAGCCTCCCGAGACTCTCTCACAGATACGCAGTATTTT. This translates into CASSEASRDSLTDTQYF.

This clonotype was seen more than once but under ten times. This beta chain is an unintended read in a library built for alpha chains; its size means little. The rearrangement joins TRBV19 to TRBJ2-3; D may match TRBD1 or TRBD2 (5 bases each). V was trimmed by 6 bases and J by 6 bases, leaving 19 bases between them. The length of the CDR3 is 15 residues. CDR1 is LNHDA, CDR2 SQIVND, per germline (reference sequence). The CDR3 reads CASSNGRDPRDTQYF. CDR3 DNA: TGTGCCAGTAGCAATGGCCGGGACCCCAGGGATACGCAGTATTTT.

This clonotype has a count of ten or more. With the library built for alpha chains, this beta chain is off target and its frequency is not meaningful. This chain joins TRBV3-1 and TRBJ1-2; D gene unclear. V was cut by 1 base and J by 0 bases, with 9 bases left in between. Germline V lookup: CDR1 LGHDT, CDR2 YNNKEL (reference sequence). The CDR3 spans 15 residues. CDR3: CASSQAVTANYGYTF. In DNA form, the CDR3 reads TGTGCCAGCAGCCAAGCGGTCACTGCTAACTATGGCTACACCTTC.

This clonotype was found once. The size of this beta chain means little, since it is a stray read in a library made for alpha chains. The V and J genes are TRBV19 and TRBJ1-2; 8 bases are a match to TRBD1. The germline gives CDR1 LNHDA, CDR2 SQIVND (reference sequence). The CDR3 extends over 15 amino acids. Trimming at V came to 3 bases and at J to 5 bases, leaving 8 bases not matched to a gene. The CDR3 spells CASSIAQGGQYGYTF. DNA of the CDR3: TGTGCCAGTAGTATTGCACAGGGGGGTCAGTATGGCTACACCTTC.

This clonotype was seen a few times. This beta chain is off target for a library built for alpha chains, so its abundance means little. The J gene is TRBJ1-2, the V gene TRBV19, with D possibly TRBD1 on 5 matching bases. Germline assignment: CDR1 LNHDA and CDR2 SQIVND (reference sequence). V was pared by 5 bases and J by 14 bases, with 15 bases between. The CDR3 runs 11 residues. This CDR3 reads CASSPGGHMTF. The CDR3 DNA is TGTGCCAGTAGTCCAGGAGGACATATGACCTTC.

At least ten counts were recorded for this clonotype. This beta chain appears as a stray read in a library generated for alpha chains; its size is not informative. The DNA of the CDR3 is TGCAGTGCTAGAGGGACAGGGGCCTCCTATAATTCACCCCTCCACTTT. This sequence encodes CSARGTGASYNSPLHF. The gene calls are TRBV20-1 and TRBJ1-6; 9 bases agree with TRBD1. Trimming took 1 base from V and 0 from J; bases not matched to a gene: 1. CDR3 length: 16 residues. Germline loops: CDR1 DFQATT, CDR2 SNEGSKA (reference sequence).

On this clonotype itself: The library was built for alpha chains, so this beta chain is an off-target read and its size means little. J is TRBJ2-5 and V is TRBV6-1; 12 bases agree with TRBD2. Germline values: CDR1 MNHNS, CDR2 SASEGT. The ends lost 2 bases at V and 2 bases at J; junction bases unmatched: 0. CDR3 size: 15 residues. The CDR3 is CASSELAGGQETQYF. For the CDR3, the DNA is TGTGCCAGCAGTGAACTAGCGGGGGGGCAAGAGACCCAGTACTTC.

This clonotype was observed at least ten times. Because the library targeted alpha chains, this beta chain is an off-target read whose size means little. This chain uses TRBV5-6 with TRBJ1-1; D unresolved. The CDR3 spans 12 residues. Germline V gene sequence: CDR1 SGHDT, CDR2 YYEEEE. Trimming shortened V by 3 bases and J by 1 base, and 4 bases separated the two germline ends. The CDR3 coding sequence is TGTGCCAGCAGCTCCGAGAACACTGAAGCTTTCTTT. Translating it yields CASSSENTEAFF.

Remarks on this clonotype: This beta chain appears as a stray read in a library generated for alpha chains; its size is not informative. The CDR3 loop is CASSQTRPPDTQYF. DNA for the CDR3: TGTGCCAGCAGCCAGACCCGGCCCCCAGATACGCAGTATTTT. This rearrangement joins TRBV7-2 to TRBJ2-3; D gene uncertain. The CDR3 covers 14 residues. Per the germline V gene, CDR1 is SGHTA and CDR2 is FQGNSA. The germline V and J ends were trimmed by 5 bases and 4 bases, with 13 bases remaining between them.

This clonotype was picked up many times. This beta chain lies outside the target of a library built for alpha chains; its clone size means little. The chain links TRBV11-2 to TRBJ2-3; TRBD2 aligns across 10 bases. CDR3 length: 15 amino acids. Unmatched junction bases numbered 7, after V lost 2 bases and J lost 8 bases. Germline V gene data show CDR1 as SGHAT and CDR2 as FQNNGV. This chain's CDR3 is CASSLMLAGDSTQYF. The CDR3, as DNA: TGTGCCAGCAGCTTAATGCTAGCGGGGGATTCTACGCAGTATTTT.

There are many counts of this clonotype. This beta chain lies outside the target of a library built for alpha chains; its clone size means little. V gene TRBV28 combines with J gene TRBJ1-2; 9 bases fit TRBD1. Trimming removed 5 bases from V and 8 bases from J; junction bases left unmatched: 6. The CDR3 extends over 13 amino acids. Per germline, CDR1 MDHEN and CDR2 SYDVKM. The CDR3 protein is CASSLRQGEGYTF. CDR3 in DNA: TGTGCCAGCAGTCTGAGACAGGGGGAAGGCTACACCTTC.

This clonotype was picked up many times. This beta chain represents an off-target read in a library built for alpha chains; its size is of limited meaning. V usage is TRBV29-1 and J usage is TRBJ2-3; maybe TRBD1 (6 bases). CDR1 SQVTM and CDR2 ANQGSEA come from the germline V gene. The CDR3 spans 15 residues. The germline V and J ends were trimmed by 8 bases and 4 bases, with 22 bases remaining between them. CDR3 sequence: CSTRGLADSADTQYF. CDR3 sequence (DNA): TGCAGCACCAGGGGCCTGGCGGATTCGGCAGATACGCAGTATTTT.

With respect to this clonotype: A library prepared for alpha chains yielded this beta chain as an off-target read; its size is of little meaning. The genes are TRBV5-1 and TRBJ1-1; D unresolved. Germline V gene sequence: CDR1 SGHRS, CDR2 YFSETQ. This CDR3 has 13 amino acids. V dropped 0 bases and J dropped 6 bases, with 9 bases sitting between them. Here the CDR3 reads CASSLVSKAEAFF. CDR3 sequence (DNA): TGCGCCAGCAGCTTGGTGTCCAAAGCTGAAGCTTTCTTT.

This clonotype was seen at least ten times. Since it is a stray read in a library aimed at alpha chains, this beta chain has a size that is not meaningful. The V call is TRBV18, the J call TRBJ2-3; unclear D gene. Trimming shortened V by 8 bases and J by 2 bases, and 17 bases separated the two germline ends. The CDR3 has 15 amino acids. Germline values: CDR1 KGHSH, CDR2 LQKENI. The CDR3 here is CASAAYPTTTDTQYF. Here the CDR3 DNA reads TGTGCCAGCGCAGCATACCCAACCACCACAGATACGCAGTATTTT. Supplemented by reference TRBV18 and TRBJ2-3, the full variable domain reads NAGVMQNPRHLVRRRGQEARLRCSPMKGHSHVYWYRQLPEEGLKFMVYLQKENIIDESGMPKERFSAEFPKEGPSILRIQQVVRGDSAAYFCASAAYPTTTDTQYFGPGTRLTVL.

Comment on this clonotype: A library prepared for alpha chains yielded this beta chain as an off-target read; its size is of little meaning. The rearrangement links TRBV6-5 to TRBJ2-5, with D tentatively TRBD1 or TRBD2 (5 bases each). This CDR3 has 14 residues. Between the trimmed V and J ends, which lost 6 bases and 3 bases, there was a span of 14 bases. Germline CDR1 is MNHEY and CDR2 is SVGAGI. CDR3 residues: CASRRGRQKETQYF. DNA for the CDR3: TGTGCCAGCAGACGGGGTCGACAGAAAGAGACCCAGTACTTC.

As concerns this clonotype: In a library made to pick up alpha chains, this beta chain is a stray read with a size that means little. The chain joins TRBV11-2 to TRBJ1-1, with D hard to call. The CDR3 is 13 amino acids. Germline V CDR1 and CDR2: SGHAT, FQNNGV. V was cut by 3 bases and J by 1 base, with 6 bases left in between. The CDR3 sequence is CASSFSPNTEAFF. The CDR3 region has the DNA TGTGCCAGCAGCTTCAGTCCGAACACTGAAGCTTTCTTT.

This clonotype qualifies as medium-sized. The library was designed around alpha chains, so this beta chain is a stray read whose abundance carries little weight. This chain joins TRBV3-1 and TRBJ1-3; 9 positions agree with TRBD1. CDR1 is LGHDT and CDR2 is YNNKEL in the germline V gene (reference sequence). CDR3 length: 16 residues. V was pared by 6 bases and J by 4 bases, with 10 bases of the junction left unmatched. The CDR3 DNA follows: TGTGCCAGCAGTCAAACAGGGGGCGAGTGGGGAAACACCATATATTTT. Protein: CASSQTGGEWGNTIYF.

This clonotype was picked up many times. This beta chain lies outside the target of a library built for alpha chains; its clone size means little. This rearrangement joins TRBV7-9 to TRBJ1-1; 7 bases match TRBD1. Germline V CDR1 and CDR2: SEHNR, FQNEAQ (reference sequence). V lost 5 bases and J lost 5; bases outside the gene matches: 5. CDR3 length: 13 residues. The CDR3 DNA sequence: TGTGCCAGCAGCGTGACAGGGATTACTGAAGCTTTCTTT. Its protein product is CASSVTGITEAFF.

This clonotype was recorded a few times. Since the library was made to target alpha chains, this beta chain is a stray read and its abundance is not meaningful. The V gene is TRBV20-1, the J gene TRBJ2-3; TRBD1 or TRBD2 may be the D gene (5 bases each). V shed 0 bases and J shed 4 bases, with 14 bases lying between them. Germline V gives CDR1 DFQATT, CDR2 SNEGSKA (reference sequence). This CDR3 spans 15 amino acids. The DNA for the CDR3 is TGCAGTGCTAGAGATGGTCTGGGGCGGGCAGATACGCAGTATTTT. This encodes CSARDGLGRADTQYF.

Worth noting for this clonotype: Within a library made for alpha chains, this beta chain is off target, and its count is uninformative. The V gene is TRBV12-3 or TRBV12-4, the J gene TRBJ2-5; TRBD1 is a possible D gene (5 bases). The V end lost 5 bases, the J end lost 2 bases, and 9 bases lay between the germline ends. The CDR3 has 13 amino acids. The CDR3 nucleotides read TGTGCCAGCAGTCAAACAGGTCAAGAGACCCAGTACTTC. Encoded protein: CASSQTGQETQYF.

This clonotype was recorded many times. Because the library targeted alpha chains, this beta chain is an off-target read whose size means little. CDR3 amino acids: CASSPGLSRTDTQYF. In DNA form, the CDR3 reads TGTGCCAGCAGCCCGGGCCTCTCTCGTACAGATACGCAGTATTTT. The chain is built from TRBV7-3 and TRBJ2-3, with D unresolved. The length of the CDR3 is 15 residues. Trimming took off 5 bases at V and 3 bases at J, with 15 bases between the two ends. Germline assignment: CDR1 SGHTA and CDR2 FQGTGA. Drawing the rest from reference TRBV7-3 and TRBJ2-3, the complete variable domain is GAGVSQTPSNKVTEKGKYVELRCDPISGHTALYWYRQSLGQGPEFLIYFQGTGAADDSGLPNDRFFAVRPEGSVSTLKIQRTERGDSAVYLCASSPGLSRTDTQYFGPGTRLTVL.

Regarding this clonotype: For a library built for alpha chains, this beta chain is a stray read; little rests on its size. The chain carries TRBV3-1 and TRBJ1-2; 8 bases map to TRBD1. The germline CDR1 and CDR2 sequences are LGHDT and YNNKEL (reference sequence). The CDR3 is made up of 12 amino acids. V dropped 7 bases and J dropped 7; count of bases not matched to a gene: 5. The CDR3 loop reads CASTDRGGGYTF. CDR3 DNA sequence: TGTGCCAGCACCGACAGGGGAGGTGGCTACACCTTC. Variable domain in full (rest from reference TRBV3-1 and TRBJ1-2): DTAVSQTPKYLVTQMGNDKSIKCEQNLGHDTMYWYKQDSKKFLKIMFSYNNKELIINETVPNRFSPKSPDKAHLNLHINSLELGDSAVYFCASTDRGGGYTFGSGTRLTVV.

This clonotype has a handful of counts. The germline gene is not matched at one end of the junction; a read error may be the cause. As an off-target read in a library built for alpha chains, this beta chain has a frequency of little significance. This chain uses TRBV7-9 with TRBJ2-7, with 10 bases aligning to TRBD1. The CDR3 length is 13 residues. The germline V gene encodes CDR1 SEHNR and CDR2 FQNEAQ (reference sequence). The CDR3 nucleotides are TGTGCCAGCAGCTTAGTGGGGACAGGGGAGAAACACTTC. This encodes CASSLVGTGEKHF.

This clonotype is judged medium-sized (0.01 to 0.1%). This beta chain was picked up by a library intended for alpha chains and is off target, so its count carries little meaning. J is TRBJ1-2 and V is TRBV6-2 or TRBV6-3; the D gene is possibly TRBD1 (6 bases). This CDR3 has 19 residues. From germline, CDR1 is MNHEY and CDR2 SVGEGT. Trimming shortened V by 6 bases and J by 2 bases, and 28 bases separated the two germline ends. The CDR3 DNA reads as TGTGCCAGCAGCCAAGTTACTTTTTTACGACAGGAAAACAACTATGGCTACACCTTC. Translation gives CASSQVTFLRQENNYGYTF.

This clonotype was detected only a few times. The library was designed around alpha chains, so this beta chain is a stray read whose abundance carries little weight. The genes are TRBV7-3 and TRBJ2-3, with D possibly TRBD1 on 5 matching bases. The germline gives CDR1 SGHTA, CDR2 FQGTGA. V gave up 4 bases and J gave up 5 bases, with 16 bases separating them. This CDR3 region has 15 residues. CDR3 sequence: CASSSAGLARDTQYF. As DNA, the CDR3 is TGTGCCAGCAGCTCCGCAGGGTTGGCTAGAGATACGCAGTATTTT.

There are many counts of this clonotype. With the library built for alpha chains, this beta chain is off target and its frequency is not meaningful. The V and J genes are TRBV4-3 and TRBJ1-2; 9 bases fit TRBD1. Germline trimming cut 4 bases from V and 8 bases from J; bases unmatched to any gene: 14. This CDR3 has 16 amino acids. The V gene's germline CDR1 is LGHNA and CDR2 YSLEER. The CDR3 spells CASSPDRGEPYAGYTF. DNA for the CDR3: TGCGCCAGCAGCCCCGACAGGGGGGAACCCTATGCCGGCTACACCTTC.